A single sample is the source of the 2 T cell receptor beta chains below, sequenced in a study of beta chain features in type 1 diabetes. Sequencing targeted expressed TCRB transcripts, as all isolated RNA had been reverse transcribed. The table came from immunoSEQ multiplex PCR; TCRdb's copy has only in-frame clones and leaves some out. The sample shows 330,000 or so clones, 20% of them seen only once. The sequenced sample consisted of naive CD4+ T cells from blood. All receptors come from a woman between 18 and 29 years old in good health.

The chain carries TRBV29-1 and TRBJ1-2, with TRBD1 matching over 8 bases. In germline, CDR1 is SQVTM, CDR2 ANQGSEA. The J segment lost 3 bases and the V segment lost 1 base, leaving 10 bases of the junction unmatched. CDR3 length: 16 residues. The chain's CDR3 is CSVEGFRDRIYYGYTF. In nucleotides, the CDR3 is TGCAGCGTTGAAGGGTTCCGGGACAGGATCTACTATGGCTACACCTTC.

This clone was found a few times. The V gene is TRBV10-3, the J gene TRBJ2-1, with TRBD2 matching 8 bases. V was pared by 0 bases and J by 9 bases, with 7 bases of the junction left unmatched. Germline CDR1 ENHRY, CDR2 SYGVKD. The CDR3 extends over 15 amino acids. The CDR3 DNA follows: TGTGCCATCAGTGAGTCGGGGGGACTAGTCCGTGAGCAGTTCTTC. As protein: CAISESGGLVREQFF.